These T cell receptor beta chains were read from a single sample in a study of blood T cell repertoires in COVID-19. The data were produced by immunoSEQ multiplex PCR, yet TCRdb's version contains in-frame clones alone and is incomplete. In the table there are about 110,000 clones, around 82% of which are singletons. The sequenced sample was peripheral blood. These TCRs come from a woman in her forties or fifties with acute or convalescent COVID-19. The CDR3 runs from the conserved cysteine through the conserved F or W. The D gene is left open where the match is weak. The size of a clone is reported for some rows only, either as once, few or many, or as a class for expanded clones.

CATRDRGSGANVLTF TGTGCCACGCGGGACAGGGGATCTGGGGCCAACGTCCTGACTTTC TRBJ2-6 . TRBD1 TRBV19
CASSYTGQGRYGYTF TGTGCCAGCAGTTATACTGGACAGGGAAGATATGGCTACACCTTC TRBJ1-2 . TRBD1 TRBV6-5
CASSPFNGGEGMNTEAFF TGCGCCAGCAGCCCTTTCAACGGGGGGGAAGGTATGAACACTGAAGCTTTCTTT TRBJ1-1 . . TRBV5-1
CATAPSWGVPYGYTF TGTGCCACGGCACCCTCTTGGGGAGTCCCCTATGGCTACACCTTC TRBJ1-2 . . TRBV19
CASSMDNSNQPQHF TGTGCCAGCAGTATGGACAATAGCAATCAGCCCCAGCATTTT TRBJ1-5 few . TRBV6-2/TRBV6-3
CASREQGAGSYEQYF TGTGCCAGCAGGGAACAGGGGGCGGGAAGCTACGAGCAGTACTTC TRBJ2-7 . TRBD1 TRBV25-1
CASSLGSNTEAFF TGCGCCAGCAGCTTGGGCAGTAACACTGAAGCTTTCTTT TRBJ1-1 . . TRBV5-1
CASRTDRAPFRQYF TGTGCCAGCAGAACCGACAGGGCCCCTTTTCGGCAGTACTTC TRBJ2-7 . TRBD1 TRBV27
CASSNPGQGYYEQYF TGTGCCAGTAGTAATCCGGGACAGGGGTATTACGAGCAGTACTTC TRBJ2-7 . TRBD1 TRBV19
CASSPLGQSTDTQYF TGTGCCAGCAGCCCCCTGGGACAGTCCACAGATACGCAGTATTTT TRBJ2-3 . TRBD1 TRBV7-3
CASSEGEAGGGEKLFF TGTGCCAGCAGTGAAGGCGAGGCTGGGGGAGGTGAAAAACTGTTTTTT TRBJ1-4 . . TRBV25-1
CASRRGGSLDEQFF TGTGCCAGCAGGCGGGGGGGCAGTTTGGATGAGCAGTTCTTC TRBJ2-1 . TRBD2 TRBV2
CASSKKQGYDEAFF TGTGCCAGCAGCAAAAAACAGGGTTATGATGAAGCTTTCTTT TRBJ1-1 . . TRBV9
CASSITGDREDQPQHF TGTGCCAGTAGTATAACAGGGGACAGAGAAGATCAGCCCCAGCATTTT TRBJ1-5 . TRBD1 TRBV19
CASSLQGARYGYTF TGTGCCAGCAGTTTACAGGGGGCGAGGTATGGCTACACCTTC TRBJ1-2 . TRBD1 TRBV6-5
CASSGQGGQPQHF TGTGCCAGCAGCGGACAGGGGGGACAGCCCCAGCATTTT TRBJ1-5 . TRBD1 TRBV6-5
CASSQSTDFNYGYTF TGCGCCAGCAGTCAATCGACAGATTTTAACTATGGCTACACCTTC TRBJ1-2 . . TRBV5-1
CASSQGPGNNSPLHF TGTGCCAGCAGCCAAGGTCCAGGGAATAATTCACCCCTCCACTTT TRBJ1-6 . . TRBV3-1/TRBV3-2
CASSPGLAANGGQYF TGTGCCAGCTCACCCGGACTAGCGGCGAACGGGGGGCAGTATTTT TRBJ2-3 few TRBD2 TRBV18
CASSLYGGRGKETQYF TGTGCCAGCAGTTTATATGGGGGCCGGGGTAAAGAGACCCAGTACTTC TRBJ2-5 . . TRBV27
CASSSGQGRAGELFF TGTGCTAGCAGCTCCGGACAGGGGAGGGCCGGGGAGCTGTTTTTT TRBJ2-2 . TRBD1 TRBV7-7
CASSVPQGALYGYTF TGTGCCAGCAGCGTCCCACAGGGGGCCCTTTATGGCTACACCTTC TRBJ1-2 . TRBD1 TRBV6-5
CASSPKRGTEAFF TGTGCCAGTAGTCCAAAACGAGGCACTGAAGCTTTCTTT TRBJ1-1 few . TRBV19
CATGQGGSNEKLFF TGTGCCACCGGACAGGGGGGGTCTAATGAAAAACTGTTTTTT TRBJ1-4 few TRBD1 TRBV5-5
CASSIQQATANEKLFF TGTGCCAGCAGTATTCAACAGGCGACTGCTAATGAAAAACTGTTTTTT TRBJ1-4 . . TRBV6-2/TRBV6-3
CASSQDGPNYRGVNEQYF TGCGCCAGCAGCCAAGATGGCCCAAATTACAGGGGGGTGAACGAGCAGTACTTC TRBJ2-7 . TRBD1 TRBV4-1
CATSTLQGGRPYNEQFF TGTGCCACCAGCACCTTGCAAGGGGGTCGGCCTTACAATGAGCAGTTCTTC TRBJ2-1 . . TRBV15
CASSRGTDTQYF TGTGCCAGCAGCCGGGGCACAGATACGCAGTATTTT TRBJ2-3 . . TRBV5-8
CASSRGQAMNTEAFF TGCGCCAGCAGCCGAGGACAGGCCATGAACACTGAAGCTTTCTTT TRBJ1-1 . TRBD1 TRBV5-1
CASSDRRSLNEQYF TGTGCCAGCAGCGACAGGCGATCCTTAAACGAGCAGTACTTC TRBJ2-7 . . TRBV6-2/TRBV6-3
CASSQTTGNGNQPQHF TGTGCCAGCAGTCAGACTACAGGGAATGGCAATCAGCCCCAGCATTTT TRBJ1-5 . . TRBV6-6
CASSLGQGIGGYTF TGTGCCAGCAGTTTAGGACAGGGAATTGGCGGCTACACCTTC TRBJ1-2 . TRBD1 TRBV28
CASSYADSNTEAFF TGTGCCAGCAGCTATGCGGACAGTAACACTGAAGCTTTCTTT TRBJ1-1 . . TRBV5-4
CASSEAGSGGAETQYF TGTGCCAGCAGTGAAGCGGGAAGCGGGGGTGCAGAGACCCAGTACTTC TRBJ2-5 . TRBD2 TRBV6-1
CASSLDPGGWNEQFF TGTGCCAGCAGCTTAGATCCGGGTGGATGGAATGAGCAGTTCTTC TRBJ2-1 . . TRBV11-2
CASSLSGSGTGNEKLFF TGTGCCAGCAGCTTATCCGGGTCCGGGACAGGGAATGAAAAACTGTTTTTT TRBJ1-4 . TRBD1 TRBV7-9
CASSLTGTGFGKNIQYF TGTGCCAGCAGCTTAACCGGGACAGGGTTTGGCAAAAACATTCAGTACTTC TRBJ2-4 . TRBD1 TRBV7-3
CASSQRTTSRASTDTQYF TGTGCCAGCAGCCAACGAACGACTAGTAGGGCTAGCACAGATACGCAGTATTTT TRBJ2-3 . . TRBV3-1/TRBV3-2
CASGTAGDYGYTF TGTGCCAGCGGCACCGCGGGTGACTATGGCTACACCTTC TRBJ1-2 . . TRBV18
CASSGGGDPPLHF TGCGCCAGCTCCGGGGGGGGAGACCCACCCCTCCACTTT TRBJ1-6 once . TRBV5-1
CATAYRDSIPYEQYF TGTGCCACTGCTTACCGGGACAGCATTCCCTACGAGCAGTACTTC TRBJ2-7 . TRBD1 TRBV15